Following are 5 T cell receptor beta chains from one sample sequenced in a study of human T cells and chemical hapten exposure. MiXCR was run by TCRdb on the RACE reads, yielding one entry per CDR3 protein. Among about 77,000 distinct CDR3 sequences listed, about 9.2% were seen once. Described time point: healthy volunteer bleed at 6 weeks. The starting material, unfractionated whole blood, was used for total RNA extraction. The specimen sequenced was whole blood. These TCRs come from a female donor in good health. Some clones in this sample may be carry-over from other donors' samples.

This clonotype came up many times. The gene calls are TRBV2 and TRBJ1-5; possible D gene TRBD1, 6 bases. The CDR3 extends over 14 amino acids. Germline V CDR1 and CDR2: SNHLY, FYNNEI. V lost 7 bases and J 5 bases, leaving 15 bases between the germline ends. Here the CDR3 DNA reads TGTGCCAGCACGGGCAGGGGACTGGATCAGCCCCAGCATTTT. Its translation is CASTGRGLDQPQHF.

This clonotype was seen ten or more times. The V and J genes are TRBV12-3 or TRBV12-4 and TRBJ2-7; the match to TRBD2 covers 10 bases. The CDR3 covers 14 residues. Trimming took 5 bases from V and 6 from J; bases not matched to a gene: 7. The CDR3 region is CASSHSGGSPEQYF. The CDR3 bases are TGTGCCAGCAGTCATAGCGGGGGGTCCCCCGAGCAGTACTTC.

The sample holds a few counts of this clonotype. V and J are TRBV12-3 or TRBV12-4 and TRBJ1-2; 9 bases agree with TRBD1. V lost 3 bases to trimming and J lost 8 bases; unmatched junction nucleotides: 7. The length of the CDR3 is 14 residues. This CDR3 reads CASSFTDRGFGYTF. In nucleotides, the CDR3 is TGTGCCAGCAGTTTTACGGACAGGGGTTTCGGCTACACCTTC.

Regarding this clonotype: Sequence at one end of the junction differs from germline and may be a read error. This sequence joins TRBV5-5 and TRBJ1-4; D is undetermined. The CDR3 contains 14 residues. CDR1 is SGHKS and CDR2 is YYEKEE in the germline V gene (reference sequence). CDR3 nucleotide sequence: TGTGCCAGCGGCTTGGAACGGTCTAATGAAAAACTGTTTTTT. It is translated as CASGLERSNEKLFF.

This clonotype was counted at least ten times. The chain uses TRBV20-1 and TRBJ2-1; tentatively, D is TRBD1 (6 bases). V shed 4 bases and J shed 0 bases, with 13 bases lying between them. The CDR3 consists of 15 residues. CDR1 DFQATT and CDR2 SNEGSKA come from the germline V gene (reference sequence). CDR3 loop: CSANRVGASYNEQFF. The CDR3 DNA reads TGCAGTGCTAACCGCGTGGGGGCCTCCTACAATGAGCAGTTCTTC.